The rows below give T cell receptor beta chains drawn from one sample of a study of T cell clonotyping in hematopoietic cell transplantation. TCRdb's table, derived via immunoSEQ multiplex PCR, lists solely in-frame clones and lacks some. The sample consists of 29,000 or so clones, approximately 90% of them appearing once. The sequencing here drew on PBMCs, taken 100 days after allogeneic stem cell transplant. These receptors all stem from a female patient aged 50-59 years who had an allogeneic stem cell transplant from a related donor, so the T cells may come from the graft donor. Some clones in this sample may be carry-over from other donors' samples. Both conserved end residues are part of each CDR3. Each record gives: J gene, V gene, clone size, D gene, CDR3 protein, CDR3 DNA. A D gene is named only where the DNA matches it firmly. Size is stated for part of the rows, as once, few or many counts, or as a class when the clone is expanded.

>TRBJ1-5|TRBV30|NA|TRBD1
CAWAGTGEVQPQHF
TGTGCCTGGGCCGGGACAGGGGAGGTTCAGCCCCAGCATTTT
>TRBJ1-3|TRBV6-1|NA|NA
CASRARSDSGNTIYF
TGTGCCAGCAGGGCCAGGAGCGACTCTGGAAACACCATATATTTT
>TRBJ2-7|TRBV28|NA|TRBD2
CASSSSLAGEGEQYF
TGTGCCAGCAGTTCCTCACTAGCGGGGGAAGGCGAGCAGTACTTC
>TRBJ2-5|TRBV7-6|NA|TRBD2
CASSLGGGSGGYQYF
TGTGCCAGCAGCTTAGGAGGAGGTAGCGGGGGCTACCAGTACTTC
>TRBJ2-7|TRBV30|NA|NA
CAWSWGSSYEQYF
TGTGCCTGGAGCTGGGGGTCCTCCTACGAGCAGTACTTC
>TRBJ2-3|TRBV30|NA|TRBD2
CAWEGLGLGTDTQYF
TGTGCCTGGGAGGGGCTGGGACTAGGGACAGATACGCAGTATTTT
>TRBJ1-1|TRBV7-2|NA|NA
CASSPNRVNTEAFF
TGTGCCAGCAGCCCTAATCGAGTGAACACTGAAGCTTTCTTT
>TRBJ2-5|TRBV2|NA|NA
CASSEISEETQYF
TGTGCCAGCAGTGAAATCTCGGAAGAGACCCAGTACTTC
>TRBJ2-1|TRBV27|once|NA
CASSLSNEQFF
TGTGCCAGCAGTTTATCGAATGAGCAGTTCTTC
>TRBJ1-2|TRBV5-1|NA|NA
CASSLRPLNSYGYTF
TGCGCCAGCAGCTTGCGGCCCCTCAATTCCTATGGCTACACCTTC
>TRBJ2-7|TRBV11-2|NA|TRBD1
CASSASGTDFYEQYF
TGTGCCAGCAGCGCCTCCGGGACAGACTTTTACGAGCAGTACTTC
>TRBJ1-2|TRBV28|NA|NA
CASSLWAGANYGYTF
TGTGCCAGCAGTTTATGGGCAGGGGCTAACTATGGCTACACCTTC
>TRBJ2-7|TRBV5-1|NA|TRBD1
CASSSTGTESYEQYF
TGCGCCAGCAGCTCGACCGGGACAGAATCCTACGAGCAGTACTTC
>TRBJ2-7|TRBV29-1|NA|TRBD1
CSVALDRTHRFSYEQYF
TGCAGCGTGGCCCTGGACAGGACTCATCGTTTCTCCTACGAGCAGTACTTC
>TRBJ1-4|TRBV5-1|NA|TRBD1
CASSGGTGGEKLFF
TGCGCCAGCAGCGGAGGGACAGGGGGCGAAAAACTGTTTTTT
>TRBJ2-2|TRBV1|NA|NA
CTSSQDQSETGELFF
TGCACCAGCAGCCAAGATCAATCGGAGACCGGGGAGCTGTTTTTT
>TRBJ1-2|TRBV19|NA|NA
CASSIAGSEGYTF
TGTGCCAGTAGTATCGCAGGCTCGGAGGGCTACACCTTC
>TRBJ2-7|TRBV2|once|NA
CASSSYGGLYEQYF
TGTGCCAGCAGTTCGTACGGGGGTCTCTACGAGCAGTACTTC
>TRBJ2-1|TRBV11-3|NA|NA
CASSLRGARGEQFF
TGTGCCAGCAGCTTACGGGGGGCAAGGGGGGAGCAGTTCTTC
>TRBJ1-1|TRBV25-1|NA|TRBD1
CASSVTGTSEAFF
TGTGCCAGCAGTGTGACAGGGACCTCTGAAGCTTTCTTT
>TRBJ1-2|TRBV19|once|NA
CASTLRGGAYGYTF
TGTGCCAGTACCCTCCGAGGGGGGGCCTATGGCTACACCTTC
>TRBJ1-1|TRBV27|NA|NA
CASRPMTGPDTEAFF
TGTGCCAGCAGACCCATGACAGGACCTGACACTGAAGCTTTCTTT